This T cell receptor (beta chain) was found in a study of T cells in tuberculosis. Study-wide background: CD1B tetramers identified T cells specific for mycobacterial lipid GMM. Study findings and constraints: The TCR-beta difference was not significant; alpha differences partly reflected length.

This clone appeared once. Its antigen is undetermined. At study entry, adolescents had tuberculin skin tests and IGRA screening. Unsorted cryopreserved PBMC were sequenced, averaging roughly 100,000 T cells per clinical donor. Trimming took off 3 bases at V and 5 bases at J, with 13 bases between the two ends. The germline V gene has CDR1 LNHDA and CDR2 SQIVND (reference sequence). The CDR3 spans 14 residues. The repertoire was sequenced with immunoSEQ multiplex PCR; TCRdb's copy has only in-frame clones and lacks some. The table shows under 45,000 clones, with around 95% occurring only once. The V call is TRBV19, the J call TRBJ1-1; tentatively, D is TRBD1 (6 bases). This TCR was sampled from a donor aged 10-29 years with latent tuberculosis or without tuberculosis infection. Source material: PBMCs. The CDR3 DNA is TGTGCCAGTAGTATTCAACAGGGAGGGACTGAAGCTTTCTTT. This gives the protein CASSIQQGGTEAFF. The full variable domain, its missing parts supplied by reference TRBV19 and TRBJ1-1, is DGGITQSPKYLFRKEGQNVTLSCEQNLNHDAMYWYRQDPGQGLRLIYYSQIVNDFQKGDIAEGYSVSREKKESFPLTVTSAQKNPTAFYLCASSIQQGGTEAFFGQGTRLTVV.